This T cell receptor beta chain was sequenced in a study of response to subunit inactivated influenza vaccine. General study results and limits: T cells newly recruited by each seasonal influenza vaccination are few, the authors suggested.

TCRdb fed the RT-PCR reads into MiXCR, producing one record per CDR3 protein. This sample has under 750,000 distinct CDR3 sequences, with about 11% found just once. This clonotype was counted only a few times. Its antigen is undetermined. The input for sequencing was PBMCs from blood, taken on the day of vaccination. The receptor comes from a man aged 50-60 years who received an inactivated influenza vaccine.

CDR3 sequence: CASRGTAVYEQYF. Written as DNA, the CDR3 is TGTGCCAGCAGAGGGACAGCCGTCTACGAGCAGTACTTC. V gene TRBV6-1 combines with J gene TRBJ2-7, with TRBD1 matching over 7 bases. The CDR3 consists of 13 residues. With 6 bases clipped from V and 3 bases from J, the junction kept 5 bases outside the gene matches. Germline CDR1 is MNHNS and CDR2 is SASEGT.